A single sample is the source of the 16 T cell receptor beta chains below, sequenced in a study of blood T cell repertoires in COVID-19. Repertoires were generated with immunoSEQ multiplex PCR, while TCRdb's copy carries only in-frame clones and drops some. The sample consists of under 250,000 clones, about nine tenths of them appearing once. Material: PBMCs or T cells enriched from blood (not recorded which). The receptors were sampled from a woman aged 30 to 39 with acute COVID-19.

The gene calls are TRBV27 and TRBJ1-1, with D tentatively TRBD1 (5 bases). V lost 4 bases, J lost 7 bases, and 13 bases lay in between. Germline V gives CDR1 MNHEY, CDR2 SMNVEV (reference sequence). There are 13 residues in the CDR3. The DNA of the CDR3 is TGTGCCAGCAGTTCCGGACACCGATATGAAGCTTTCTTT. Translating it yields CASSSGHRYEAFF.

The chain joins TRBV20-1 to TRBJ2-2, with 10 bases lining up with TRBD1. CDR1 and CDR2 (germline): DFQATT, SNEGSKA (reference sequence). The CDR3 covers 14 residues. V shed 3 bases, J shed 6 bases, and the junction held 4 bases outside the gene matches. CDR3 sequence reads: CSASEGTGAGELFF. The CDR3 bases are TGCAGTGCTAGTGAGGGGACAGGGGCCGGGGAGCTGTTTTTT.

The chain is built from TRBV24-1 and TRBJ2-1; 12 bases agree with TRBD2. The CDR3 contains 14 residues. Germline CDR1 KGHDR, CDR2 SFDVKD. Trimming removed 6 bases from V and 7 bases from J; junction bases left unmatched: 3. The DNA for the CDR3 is TGTGCCACCAGTCTAGCGGGGGGGCCAAATGAGCAGTTCTTC. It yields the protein CATSLAGGPNEQFF.

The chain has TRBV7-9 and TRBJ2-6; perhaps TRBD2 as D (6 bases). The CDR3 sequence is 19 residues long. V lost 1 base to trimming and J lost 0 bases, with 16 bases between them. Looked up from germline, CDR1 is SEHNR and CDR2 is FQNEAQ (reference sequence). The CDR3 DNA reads TGTGCCAGCAGCTTAGATGTCGGGGGACTGAGCTCTGGGGCCAACGTCCTGACTTTC. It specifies CASSLDVGGLSSGANVLTF.

CDR3 sequence (DNA): TGCGCCAGCAGCCAAGATTACGGGGCTACAGGGTCACAAGGCTACACCTTC. Protein: CASSQDYGATGSQGYTF. The rearrangement links TRBV4-3 to TRBJ1-2, with a tentative D call TRBD1 (6 bases). In germline, CDR1 is LGHNA, CDR2 YSLEER. The V and J ends lost 0 bases and 8 bases respectively, with 22 bases between them. This CDR3 spans 17 amino acids.

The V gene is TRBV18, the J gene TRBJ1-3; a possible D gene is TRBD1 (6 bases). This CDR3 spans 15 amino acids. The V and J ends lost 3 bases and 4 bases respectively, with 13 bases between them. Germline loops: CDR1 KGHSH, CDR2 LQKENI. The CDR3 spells CASSPTGSGGNTIYF. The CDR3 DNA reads TGTGCCAGCTCACCCACAGGGTCGGGAGGAAACACCATATATTTT.

CDR3 residues: CASRLTLHLAGGNTGELFF. The CDR3 DNA follows: TGTGCCAGCAGATTGACCCTCCATCTAGCGGGGGGGAACACCGGGGAGCTGTTTTTT. The rearrangement links TRBV4-2 to TRBJ2-2, with TRBD2 matching 11 bases. This CDR3 contains 19 residues. The germline gives CDR1 LGHNA, CDR2 YNFKEQ. With 6 bases clipped from V and 1 base from J, the junction kept 13 bases outside the gene matches.

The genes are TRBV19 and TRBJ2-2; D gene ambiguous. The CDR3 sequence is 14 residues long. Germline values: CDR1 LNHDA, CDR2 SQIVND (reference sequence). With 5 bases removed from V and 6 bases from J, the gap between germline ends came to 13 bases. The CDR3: CASSSPGWPGELFF. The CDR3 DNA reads TGTGCCAGTAGTTCTCCGGGTTGGCCCGGGGAGCTGTTTTTT.

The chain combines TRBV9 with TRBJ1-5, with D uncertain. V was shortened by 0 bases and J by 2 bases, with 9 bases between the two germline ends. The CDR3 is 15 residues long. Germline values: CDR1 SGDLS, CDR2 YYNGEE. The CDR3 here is CASSVGLSGNQPQHF. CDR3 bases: TGTGCCAGCAGCGTAGGTTTGTCGGGCAATCAGCCCCAGCATTTT.

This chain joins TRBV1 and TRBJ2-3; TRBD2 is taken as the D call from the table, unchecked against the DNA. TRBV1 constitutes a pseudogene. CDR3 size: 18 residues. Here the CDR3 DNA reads TGCACCAGCAGCCCCTTGAAGGCTAGCGGGGGGGGCACAGATACGCAGTATTTT. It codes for CTSSPLKASGGGTDTQYF.

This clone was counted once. The CDR3 DNA sequence: TGTGCCAGCAGCCTCACGGGGACTTCCCAGCCCCAGCATTTT. Translation: CASSLTGTSQPQHF. This rearrangement joins TRBV3-1 (or the pseudogene TRBV3-2) to TRBJ1-5, with D possibly TRBD1 on 5 matching bases. The germline gives CDR1 LGHDT, CDR2 YNNKEL (reference sequence). The CDR3 loop spans 14 amino acids. V was trimmed by 4 bases and J by 7 bases, leaving 14 bases between them.

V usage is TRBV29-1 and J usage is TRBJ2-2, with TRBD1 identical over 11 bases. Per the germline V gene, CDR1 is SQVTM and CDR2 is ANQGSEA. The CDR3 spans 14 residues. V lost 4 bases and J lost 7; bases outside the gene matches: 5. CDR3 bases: TGCAGCGTTGCCGGGACAGGGGGGATCGGGGAGCTGTTTTTT. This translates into CSVAGTGGIGELFF.

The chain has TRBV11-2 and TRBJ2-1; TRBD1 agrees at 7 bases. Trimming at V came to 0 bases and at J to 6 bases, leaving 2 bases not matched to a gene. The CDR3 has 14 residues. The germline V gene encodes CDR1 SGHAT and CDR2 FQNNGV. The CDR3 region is CASSLDPGGNEQFF. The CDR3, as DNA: TGTGCCAGCAGCTTAGATCCAGGGGGCAATGAGCAGTTCTTC. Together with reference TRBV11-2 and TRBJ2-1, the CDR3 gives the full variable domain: EAGVAQSPRYKIIEKRQSVAFWCNPISGHATLYWYQQILGQGPKLLIQFQNNGVVDDSQLPKDRFSAERLKGVDSTLKIQPAKLEDSAVYLCASSLDPGGNEQFFGPGTRLTVL.

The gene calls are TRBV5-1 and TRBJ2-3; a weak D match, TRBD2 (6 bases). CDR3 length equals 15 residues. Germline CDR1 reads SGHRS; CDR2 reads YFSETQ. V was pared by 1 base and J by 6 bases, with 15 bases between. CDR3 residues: CASSLRGGEVDTQYF. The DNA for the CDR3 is TGCGCCAGCAGCTTGAGGGGCGGGGAGGTGGATACGCAGTATTTT. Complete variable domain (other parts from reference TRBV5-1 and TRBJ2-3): KAGVTQTPRYLIKTRGQQVTLSCSPISGHRSVSWYQQTPGQGLQFLFEYFSETQRNKGNFPGRFSGRQFSNSRSEMNVSTLELGDSALYLCASSLRGGEVDTQYFGPGTRLTVL.

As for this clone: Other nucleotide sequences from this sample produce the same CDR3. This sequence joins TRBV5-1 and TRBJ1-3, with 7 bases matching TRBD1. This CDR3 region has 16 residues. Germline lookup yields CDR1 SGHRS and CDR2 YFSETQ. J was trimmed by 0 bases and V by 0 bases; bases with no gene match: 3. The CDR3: CASSLGQGLSGNTIYF. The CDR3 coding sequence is TGCGCCAGCAGCTTGGGACAGGGACTCTCTGGAAACACCATATATTTT. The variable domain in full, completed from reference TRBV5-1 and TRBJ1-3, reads KAGVTQTPRYLIKTRGQQVTLSCSPISGHRSVSWYQQTPGQGLQFLFEYFSETQRNKGNFPGRFSGRQFSNSRSEMNVSTLELGDSALYLCASSLGQGLSGNTIYFGEGSWLTVV.

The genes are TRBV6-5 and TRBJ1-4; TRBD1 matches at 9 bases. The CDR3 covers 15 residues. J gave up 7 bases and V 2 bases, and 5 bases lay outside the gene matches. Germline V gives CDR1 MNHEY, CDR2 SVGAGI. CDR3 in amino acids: CASSYTGTGSEKLFF. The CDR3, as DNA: TGTGCCAGCAGTTACACAGGGACAGGGTCTGAAAAACTGTTTTTT.